This T cell receptor (beta chain) was retrieved from a study of blood T cell repertoires in COVID-19. On the study more broadly: The United States, Italy and Spain were the sources of the acute and convalescent COVID-19 samples. The cDNA or gDNA used as material had been derived from T cells, B-cell-depleted T cells, or PBMCs.

In the original processing: Amplification of reference gene primers provided the estimated nucleated cell counts. This table comes from immunoSEQ multiplex PCR, and its TCRdb copy is limited to in-frame clones, with some not included. D and trimming come from the DNA, and the V and J calls and clone size come from that table. Among 45,000 to 65,000 clones listed, around nine tenths were seen once. Trimming took 3 bases from V and 6 from J; bases not matched to a gene: 8. Germline CDR1 reads SGHRS; CDR2 reads YFSETQ. The CDR3 is made up of 15 amino acids. This chain connects TRBV5-1 to TRBJ2-1; 8 nucleotides match TRBD1. This receptor was obtained from a man older than 75 with active or convalescent COVID-19. Sequenced: peripheral blood. As DNA, the CDR3 is TGCGCCAGCAGCTCGGACAGGGACCTTAGCAATGAGCAGTTCTTC. Its protein product is CASSSDRDLSNEQFF.